The 22 T cell receptor beta chains reported below all come from one sample, sequenced in a study of vaccination effects on CD4 cells after COVID-19 (dated 2022 in TCRdb). In the ViraFEST assay, PBMC were stimulated with viral peptide pools, and TCR sequencing was then used to find antigen-specific CD4+ T cell clonotypes based on their expansion. After about 10 days of culture, CD4+ T cells were isolated with the EasySep CD4+ T cell isolation kit. Libraries came from the immunoSEQ multiplex PCR assay. The table was pulled from immuneACCESS by TCRdb, which kept in-frame rearrangements only. Such tables lose some clones; where checked, under half of the loss comes from unresolved V genes, and the rest has no known cause. The sample yields about 22,000 clones; approximately 73% were counted once. The ten top clones hold approximately 12% of the sample. No antigen is known for these receptors. This specimen was CD4+ T cells from PBMCs cultured with HCoV-229E spike peptides, taken before COVID-19 vaccination. According to the study, the label for this sample's cell subset or site signals: HCoV-229E spike overlapping peptide pool stimulation. Every receptor here comes from a human donor who received a COVID-19 vaccine.

V usage is TRBV19 and J usage is TRBJ2-5, with TRBD1 identical over 8 bases. With 2 bases clipped from V and 3 bases from J, the junction kept 8 bases outside the gene matches. The CDR3 runs to 16 residues. Per the germline V gene, CDR1 is LNHDA and CDR2 is SQIVND (reference sequence). The DNA for the CDR3 is TGTGCCAGTAGTATACCCGGCGGGACAGGAAAAGAGACCCAGTACTTC. Its protein is CASSIPGGTGKETQYF.

This clone was seen only a few times. The chain is built from TRBV5-4 and TRBJ2-3, with 8 bases fitting TRBD1. The CDR3 runs 15 residues. Germline-derived CDR1 and CDR2 are SGHNT and YYREEE (reference sequence). Trimming removed 3 bases from V and 4 bases from J; junction bases left unmatched: 7. CDR3 sequence: CASSSRDRTADTQYF. The CDR3 nucleotides are TGTGCCAGCAGCTCCCGGGACAGGACGGCAGATACGCAGTATTTT.

V usage is TRBV5-8 and J usage is TRBJ1-5; the D is unclear. Germline-derived CDR1 and CDR2 are SGHTS and YDEGEE. The CDR3 sequence is 12 residues long. V was cut by 4 bases and J by 3 bases, with 5 bases left in between. Here the CDR3 DNA reads TGTGCCAGCAGCCCTTACAATCAGCCCCAGCATTTT. Protein product: CASSPYNQPQHF.

As DNA, the CDR3 is TGTGCCAGTAGTACTCATAGCGGGAGAGGCTACGAGCAGTACTTC. Amino acids: CASSTHSGRGYEQYF. The chain employs TRBV19 and TRBJ2-7; 9 bases fit TRBD2. Germline V lookup: CDR1 LNHDA, CDR2 SQIVND (reference sequence). The CDR3 contains 15 residues. Trimming took 4 bases from V and 3 from J; bases not matched to a gene: 7.

J is TRBJ2-7 and V is TRBV27, with 7 positions matching TRBD2. J lost 7 bases, V lost 4 bases, and 1 base had no gene match. There are 11 residues in the CDR3. CDR1 and CDR2 from the germline V gene are MNHEY and SMNVEV (reference sequence). DNA for the CDR3: TGTGCCAGCAGTTGGGGGGGTGAGCAGTACTTC. Translation gives CASSWGGEQYF.

The chain couples TRBV6-1 to TRBJ1-1; D ambiguous. Between the trimmed V and J ends, which lost 3 bases and 4 bases, there was a span of 12 bases. The germline CDR1 and CDR2 sequences are MNHNS and SASEGT. The CDR3 extends over 14 amino acids. CDR3 bases: TGTGCCAGCAGTGAGCTGGGGATGGGCACTGAAGCTTTCTTT. Translating it yields CASSELGMGTEAFF.

V and J are TRBV15 and TRBJ1-2; tentative D call: TRBD1 (5 bases). The CDR3 totals 12 residues. The germline V gene encodes CDR1 LNHNV and CDR2 YYDKDF (reference sequence). The V gene lost 1 base and the J gene lost 6 bases, with 6 bases spanning the gap. Here the CDR3 DNA reads TGTGCCACCAGCAGAGGCAGGGATGGCTACACCTTC. This codes for CATSRGRDGYTF.

This clone turned up a few times. V and J are TRBV6-5 and TRBJ2-2; D may be TRBD2 (5 bases). The CDR3 is made up of 13 amino acids. The germline CDR1 and CDR2 sequences are MNHEY and SVGAGI. V was trimmed by 5 bases and J by 6 bases, leaving 10 bases between them. Written as DNA, the CDR3 is TGTGCCAGCAGTCTCGAGGGTCCCGGGGAGCTGTTTTTT. This codes for CASSLEGPGELFF.

The rearrangement links TRBV7-8 to TRBJ1-1; TRBD1 matches 7 bases. The CDR3 contains 16 residues. Trimming removed 0 bases from V and 1 base from J; junction bases left unmatched: 5. The germline gives CDR1 SGHVS, CDR2 FQNEAQ. As DNA, the CDR3 is TGTGCCAGCAGCTTAGCAATCGGGACAGAGAACACTGAAGCTTTCTTT. The encoded protein is CASSLAIGTENTEAFF.

V usage is TRBV24-1 and J usage is TRBJ1-2, with no clear D. Trimming took 4 bases from V and 4 from J, leaving 15 bases between them. The CDR3 extends over 15 amino acids. The germline gives CDR1 KGHDR, CDR2 SFDVKD. CDR3 DNA: TGTGCCACCAGTGACTCCCGGACTGGCGGCTATGGCTACACCTTC. Its protein is CATSDSRTGGYGYTF.

The chain uses TRBV3-1 (or the pseudogene TRBV3-2) and TRBJ2-1, with 11 bases that match TRBD1. This CDR3 region has 15 residues. Trimming removed 1 base from V and 8 bases from J; junction bases left unmatched: 4. Germline V CDR1 and CDR2: LGHDT, YNNKEL (reference sequence). The CDR3 DNA reads as TGTGCCAGCAGCCAAGGGACAGGGGGCTTAGATGAGCAGTTCTTC. This gives the protein CASSQGTGGLDEQFF.

The chain carries TRBV7-9 and TRBJ2-5; D is unclear. Germline loops: CDR1 SEHNR, CDR2 FQNEAQ (reference sequence). V was trimmed by 0 bases and J by 5 bases, leaving 4 bases between them. This CDR3 comprises 12 residues. The CDR3 sequence: CASSLAGETQYF. The CDR3 DNA follows: TGTGCCAGCAGCTTAGCTGGGGAGACCCAGTACTTC.

J is TRBJ1-2 and V is TRBV5-5; unclear D gene. The V end was cut by 4 bases, the J end by 5 bases, with 15 bases between. CDR1 is SGHKS and CDR2 is YYEKEE in the germline V gene (reference sequence). This CDR3 is 14 amino acids long. The chain's CDR3 is CASSPDYRGYGYTF. CDR3 coding DNA: TGTGCCAGCAGCCCGGATTACAGAGGGTATGGCTACACCTTC.

This clone was observed a few times. This chain links TRBV19 with TRBJ1-2, with 7 positions matching TRBD1. Germline CDR1 and CDR2: LNHDA and SQIVND (reference sequence). V lost 4 bases and J lost 0; bases outside the gene matches: 5. The CDR3 has 15 amino acids. CDR3 sequence: CASSTRDSANYGYTF. As DNA, the CDR3 is TGTGCCAGTAGTACCCGGGACAGCGCTAACTATGGCTACACCTTC.

The gene calls are TRBV18 and TRBJ2-5; a weak D match, TRBD2 (6 bases). V dropped 3 bases and J dropped 1 base, with 6 bases sitting between them. Germline CDR1 KGHSH, CDR2 LQKENI. The CDR3 consists of 13 residues. The CDR3, as DNA: TGTGCCAGCTCACCGGGGGGCCAAGAGACCCAGTACTTC. Translated: CASSPGGQETQYF.

This chain connects TRBV7-8 to TRBJ2-7; D might be TRBD1 (5 bases). CDR3 length: 13 amino acids. Germline V CDR1 and CDR2: SGHVS, FQNEAQ. V lost 4 bases and J lost 5, with 12 bases in between. CDR3 protein: CASSWRFRDEQYF. The CDR3 nucleotides read TGTGCCAGCAGCTGGCGCTTCAGGGACGAGCAGTACTTC. Together with reference TRBV7-8 and TRBJ2-7, the CDR3 gives the full variable domain: GAGVSQSPRYKVAKRGQDVALRCDPISGHVSLFWYQQALGQGPEFLTYFQNEAQLDKSGLPSDRFFAERPEGSVSTLKIQRTQQEDSAVYLCASSWRFRDEQYFGPGTRLTVT.

The chain links TRBV6-5 to TRBJ2-3; D is perhaps TRBD1 (6 bases). Trimming removed 6 bases from V and 6 bases from J, with 16 bases in between. The germline CDR1 and CDR2 sequences are MNHEY and SVGAGI. The CDR3 covers 14 residues. The CDR3 here is CASRKPTGTDTQYF. The DNA of the CDR3 is TGTGCCAGCAGGAAACCTACAGGGACGGATACGCAGTATTTT.

This chain joins TRBV28 and TRBJ2-7; D unresolved. The CDR3 has 11 amino acids. Trimming left V 0 bases short and J 6 bases short, with 3 bases between. CDR1 is MDHEN, CDR2 SYDVKM, per germline. CDR3 DNA: TGTGCCAGCAGTTTATGGGGCGAGCAGTACTTC. Translated, it gives CASSLWGEQYF.

CDR3 sequence (DNA): TGTGCCAGCAGTCCGGGACTAGCGTTCTCCTACGAGCAGTACTTC. Protein sequence: CASSPGLAFSYEQYF. J is TRBJ2-7 and V is TRBV6-5; 10 bases fit TRBD2. J lost 0 bases, V lost 5 bases, and 4 bases had no gene match. CDR1 and CDR2 (germline): MNHEY, SVGAGI. The CDR3 consists of 15 residues.

The V and J genes are TRBV10-3 and TRBJ2-1, with 12 bases fitting TRBD2. This CDR3 is built from 15 residues. With 5 bases clipped from V and 4 bases from J, the junction kept 3 bases outside the gene matches. The germline V gene has CDR1 ENHRY and CDR2 SYGVKD. The CDR3 is CAISWTSGEYNEQFF. The CDR3, as DNA: TGTGCCATCAGTTGGACTAGCGGGGAGTACAATGAGCAGTTCTTC.

This clone has a single count. The rearrangement uses TRBV5-4 and TRBJ2-1; 7 bases match TRBD1. The CDR3 loop spans 14 amino acids. The germline V gene encodes CDR1 SGHNT and CDR2 YYREEE (reference sequence). After removal of 4 bases from V and 7 bases from J, the junction contained 8 bases not matched to a gene. The CDR3 loop is CASSQRTGINEQFF. The CDR3 coding sequence is TGTGCCAGCAGCCAACGGACAGGTATAAATGAGCAGTTCTTC.

V gene TRBV19 combines with J gene TRBJ1-2, with D possibly matching TRBD1 (6 bases). The CDR3 is 15 amino acids. The germline CDR1 and CDR2 sequences are LNHDA and SQIVND (reference sequence). Trimming removed 7 bases from V and 5 bases from J, with 20 bases in between. CDR3 region: CASTLGAGEGYGYTF. In DNA form, the CDR3 reads TGTGCCAGTACATTAGGGGCAGGGGAGGGGTATGGCTACACCTTC.